Shown below are 17 T cell receptor beta chains from a single sample sequenced in a study of neurological immune-mediated disorders. Each CDR3 protein gets one entry after TCRdb re-called the 5' RACE reads with MiXCR. The sample has roughly 89,000 distinct CDR3 sequences; around 2.6% are singletons. Sequencing was carried out using PBMCs. These receptors originate from a woman in her thirties with multiple sclerosis.

This clonotype was picked up many times. This chain uses TRBV9 with TRBJ2-1, with 11 bases matching TRBD2. Germline values: CDR1 SGDLS, CDR2 YYNGEE. The V gene end was trimmed by 3 bases and the J gene end by 7 bases; junction bases not matched to a gene: 6. CDR3 length: 15 residues. The DNA of the CDR3 is TGTGCCAGCAGCGCAACTAGCGGGAGTGGAAATGAGCAGTTCTTC. It codes for CASSATSGSGNEQFF.

This clonotype was picked up many times. The chain combines TRBV28 with TRBJ2-1; possible D gene TRBD1, 5 bases. V was cut by 7 bases and J by 4 bases, with 5 bases left in between. CDR1 is MDHEN and CDR2 is SYDVKM in the germline V gene. The CDR3 runs to 11 residues. In DNA form, the CDR3 reads TGTGCCAGCACAGGGTACAATGAGCAGTTCTTC. Its protein is CASTGYNEQFF.

Remarks on this clonotype: Just one base apart from a much larger clone, this may be a read error. The rearrangement uses TRBV28 and TRBJ1-5, with D possibly matching TRBD1 (5 bases). The CDR3 has 16 amino acids. Germline loops: CDR1 MDHEN, CDR2 SYDVKM. The CDR3 loop is CASRVWDGPSNQPQNF. In nucleotides, the CDR3 is TGTGCCAGCAGAGTTTGGGACGGACCTAGCAATCAGCCCCAGAATTTT.

At least ten counts were recorded for this clonotype. The chain couples TRBV20-1 to TRBJ1-2; tentative D call: TRBD1 (5 bases). The ends were cut back, 3 bases at V and 4 bases at J, with 12 bases in the middle. This CDR3 contains 13 residues. Germline CDR1 is DFQATT and CDR2 is SNEGSKA (reference sequence). The CDR3 nucleotides read TGCAGTGCTAGGGCAGGGCAGTCCTATGGCTACACCTTC. Translation gives CSARAGQSYGYTF.

At least ten counts were recorded for this clonotype. V and J are TRBV24-1 and TRBJ2-6; D remains unclear. Germline V gives CDR1 KGHDR, CDR2 SFDVKD. CDR3 size: 16 residues. V dropped 3 bases and J dropped 2 bases, with 10 bases sitting between them. The CDR3 DNA follows: TGTGCCACCAGTGATGGAACCAACCCTGGGGCCAACGTCCTGACTTTC. Its protein is CATSDGTNPGANVLTF.

This clonotype was counted at least ten times. The J gene is TRBJ2-7, the V gene TRBV12-3 or TRBV12-4; TRBD1 agrees at 8 bases. This CDR3 has 12 residues. V trimming: 5 bases; J trimming: 6 bases; junction bases outside the gene matches: 3. The CDR3 reads CASSQDRAEQYF. CDR3 nucleotide sequence: TGTGCCAGCAGTCAGGACAGGGCCGAGCAGTACTTC.

This clonotype was counted ten times or more. The V gene is TRBV5-1, the J gene TRBJ2-2; 14 positions agree with TRBD2. Germline V lookup: CDR1 SGHRS, CDR2 YFSETQ. J gave up 4 bases and V 2 bases, and 1 base lay outside the gene matches. The CDR3 sequence is 16 residues long. CDR3 in amino acids: CASSFGLAGGTGELFF. The DNA for the CDR3 is TGCGCCAGCAGCTTTGGACTAGCGGGAGGCACCGGGGAGCTGTTTTTT.

In its sample, this clonotype was seen many times. The chain uses TRBV6-5 and TRBJ2-7; 9 bases are shared with TRBD1. The CDR3 sequence is 14 residues long. Unmatched junction bases numbered 5, after V lost 5 bases and J lost 3 bases. Germline loops: CDR1 MNHEY, CDR2 SVGAGI. The CDR3 spells CASSTDRGYYEQYF. Here the CDR3 DNA reads TGTGCCAGCAGTACGGACAGGGGTTACTACGAGCAGTACTTC.

This clonotype was seen at least ten times. V and J are TRBV5-1 and TRBJ2-2; D could derive from TRBD1 or TRBD2 (5 bases each). The V gene's germline CDR1 is SGHRS and CDR2 YFSETQ. V dropped 0 bases and J dropped 0 bases, with 6 bases sitting between them. The CDR3 spans 15 residues. CDR3 region: CASSLGGTNTGELFF. The CDR3 region has the DNA TGCGCCAGCAGCTTGGGGGGGACGAACACCGGGGAGCTGTTTTTT.

This clonotype was seen repeatedly, ten times or more. This chain joins TRBV5-1 and TRBJ1-4, with D perhaps matching TRBD1 (5 bases). Germline assignment: CDR1 SGHRS and CDR2 YFSETQ. This CDR3 has 12 residues. The germline V and J ends were trimmed by 7 bases and 6 bases, with 10 bases remaining between them. In nucleotides, the CDR3 is TGCGCCAGCTTCGGGACGGATGAAAAACTGTTTTTT. Translating it yields CASFGTDEKLFF.

This clonotype was observed at least ten times. The chain employs TRBV5-1 and TRBJ2-1; 11 bases align to TRBD2. The J segment lost 12 bases and the V segment lost 2 bases, leaving 13 bases of the junction unmatched. Germline lookup yields CDR1 SGHRS and CDR2 YFSETQ. This CDR3 has 16 residues. DNA of the CDR3: TGCGCCAGCAGCTTAGTCCCGGGACTAGCGGTAGCGGGGCAGTTCTTC. Amino acids: CASSLVPGLAVAGQFF.

The table lists this clonotype with many counts. The chain combines TRBV12-3 or TRBV12-4 with TRBJ1-6; weak D call: TRBD1 (6 bases). This CDR3 is built from 14 residues. V dropped 4 bases and J dropped 6 bases, with 10 bases sitting between them. CDR3 DNA sequence: TGTGCCAGCAGTTATGGGGGGCCTAATTCACCCCTCCACTTT. This translates into CASSYGGPNSPLHF.

The sample holds many counts of this clonotype. The chain recombines TRBV12-3 or TRBV12-4 with TRBJ2-2; weak D call: TRBD1 (5 bases). Trimming pared 7 bases from V and 6 bases from J, leaving 15 bases between. There are 14 residues in the CDR3. In DNA, the CDR3 is TGTGCCAGCACCCCGACAGCCACGGCCGGGGAGCTGTTTTTT. Encoded protein: CASTPTATAGELFF.

This clonotype was found many times. This chain links TRBV6-2 or TRBV6-3 with TRBJ2-3; 7 bases fit TRBD2. The CDR3 is 15 amino acids. Germline-derived CDR1 and CDR2 are MNHEY and SVGEGT. J was trimmed by 2 bases and V by 3 bases; bases with no gene match: 5. Written as DNA, the CDR3 is TGTGCCAGCAGTTATTACAGCGGGAACACAGATACGCAGTATTTT. Its translation: CASSYYSGNTDTQYF.

This clonotype was found many times. This sequence joins TRBV24-1 and TRBJ2-1; 7 bases line up with TRBD2. J was trimmed by 8 bases and V by 10 bases; bases with no gene match: 25. In germline, CDR1 is KGHDR, CDR2 SFDVKD. The CDR3 length is 18 residues. CDR3 loop: CATQWGGMGGANHDEQFF. The DNA for the CDR3 is TGTGCCACTCAGTGGGGGGGAATGGGAGGCGCCAATCATGATGAGCAGTTCTTC.

At least ten counts were recorded for this clonotype. The chain couples TRBV10-3 to TRBJ2-7, with D unclear. Germline V gene data show CDR1 as ENHRY and CDR2 as SYGVKD. Trimming took 5 bases from V and 4 from J, leaving 12 bases between them. The CDR3 runs to 13 residues. CDR3 region: CAISRQNAYEQYF. The CDR3 DNA follows: TGTGCCATCAGTCGCCAGAACGCTTACGAGCAGTACTTC.

This clonotype came up many times. The V call is TRBV20-1, the J call TRBJ2-7; 9 positions match TRBD1. The CDR3 sequence is 14 residues long. Trimming cost V 5 bases and J 3 bases; bases outside gene matches: 8. Per germline, CDR1 DFQATT and CDR2 SNEGSKA (reference sequence). The CDR3 region is CSAYRDRVVYEQYF. Written as DNA, the CDR3 is TGCAGTGCTTACCGGGACAGGGTGGTCTACGAGCAGTACTTC.